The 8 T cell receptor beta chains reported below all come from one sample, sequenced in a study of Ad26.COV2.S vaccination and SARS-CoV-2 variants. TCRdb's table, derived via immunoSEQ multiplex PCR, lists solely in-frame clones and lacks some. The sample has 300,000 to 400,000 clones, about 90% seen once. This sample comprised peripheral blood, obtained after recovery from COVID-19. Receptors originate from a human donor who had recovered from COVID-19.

In nucleotides, the CDR3 is TGTGCTAGTGGTTTGGTTCTCGGGGGGGCCACAGATACGCAGTATTTT. Translation gives CASGLVLGGATDTQYF. The rearrangement joins TRBV12-5 to TRBJ2-3, with TRBD2 matching 8 bases. V gave up 0 bases and J gave up 2 bases; unmatched junction bases: 4. This CDR3 has 16 amino acids. Germline V gene sequence: CDR1 LGHNT, CDR2 FRNRAP.

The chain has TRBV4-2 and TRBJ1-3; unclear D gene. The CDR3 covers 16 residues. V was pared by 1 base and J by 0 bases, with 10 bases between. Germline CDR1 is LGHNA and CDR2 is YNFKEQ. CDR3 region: CASSQAEVLSGNTIYF. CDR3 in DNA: TGTGCCAGCAGCCAAGCGGAAGTTCTCTCTGGAAACACCATATATTTT.

The CDR3 loop is CASQGEPGELFF. For the CDR3, the DNA is TGCGCCAGCCAGGGGGAACCCGGGGAGCTGTTTTTT. The rearrangement links TRBV10-1 to TRBJ2-2; 7 nucleotides align to TRBD1. J lost 6 bases, V lost 8 bases, and 3 bases had no gene match. The length of the CDR3 is 12 residues. Per germline, CDR1 WNHNN and CDR2 SYGVQD (reference sequence).

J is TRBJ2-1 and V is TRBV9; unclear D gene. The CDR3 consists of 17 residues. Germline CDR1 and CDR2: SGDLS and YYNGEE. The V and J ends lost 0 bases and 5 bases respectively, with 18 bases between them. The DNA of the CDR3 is TGTGCCAGCAGCGTAGCCGTTCAGGCACACTTGGACAATGAGCAGTTCTTC. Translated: CASSVAVQAHLDNEQFF. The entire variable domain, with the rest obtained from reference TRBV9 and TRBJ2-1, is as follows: DSGVTQTPKHLITATGQRVTLRCSPRSGDLSVYWYQQSLDQGLQFLIQYYNGEERAKGNILERFSAQQFPDLHSELNLSSLELGDSALYFCASSVAVQAHLDNEQFFGPGTRLTVL.

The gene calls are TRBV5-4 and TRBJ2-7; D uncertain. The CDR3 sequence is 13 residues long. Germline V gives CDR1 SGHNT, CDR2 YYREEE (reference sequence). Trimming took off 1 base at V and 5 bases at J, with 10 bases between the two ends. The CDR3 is CASSLFSSNEQYF. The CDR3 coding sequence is TGTGCCAGCAGCTTGTTTAGTAGTAACGAGCAGTACTTC.

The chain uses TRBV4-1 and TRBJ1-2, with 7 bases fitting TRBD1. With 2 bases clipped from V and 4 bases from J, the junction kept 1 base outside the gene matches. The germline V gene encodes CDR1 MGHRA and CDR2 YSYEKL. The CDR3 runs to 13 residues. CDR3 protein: CASSQTGAYGYTF. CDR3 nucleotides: TGCGCCAGCAGCCAAACAGGGGCCTATGGCTACACCTTC.

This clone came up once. As DNA, the CDR3 is TGTGCCAGTAGTAACCCCCCTAACAAGCATGAGCAGTTCTTC. This translates into CASSNPPNKHEQFF. The chain is built from TRBV19 and TRBJ2-1, with D uncertain. CDR1 and CDR2 from the germline V gene are LNHDA and SQIVND (reference sequence). CDR3 length equals 14 residues. V lost 4 bases, J lost 8 bases, and 15 bases lay in between.

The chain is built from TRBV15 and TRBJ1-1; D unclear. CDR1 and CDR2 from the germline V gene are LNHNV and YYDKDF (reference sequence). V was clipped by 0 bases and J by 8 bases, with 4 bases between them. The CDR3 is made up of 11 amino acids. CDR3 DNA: TGTGCCACCAGCAGAGACGGAGAAGCTTTCTTT. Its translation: CATSRDGEAFF. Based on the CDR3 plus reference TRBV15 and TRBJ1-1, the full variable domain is DAMVIQNPRYQVTQFGKPVTLSCSQTLNHNVMYWYQQKSSQAPKLLFHYYDKDFNNEADTPDNFQSRRPNTSFCFLDIRSPGLGDTAMYLCATSRDGEAFFGQGTRLTVV.